The 31 T cell receptor beta chains below were found in one sample sequenced in a study of CD8+ T cells in alopecia areata. cDNA serving as the sequencing template came from extracted, reverse transcribed RNA. Clones were sequenced by immunoSEQ multiplex PCR, and TCRdb holds only the in-frame ones, with some missing. This repertoire holds 290,000 or so clones, and none appear only once. On the basis of CD4, CD8alpha, NKG2D, NKG2ACE and other markers, pooled cutaneous lymph node cells were sorted. Source material: CD4+ T cells sorted from a lymph node. The receptors shown here come from a C3H/HeJ mouse with alopecia areata. The mice in this strain carry MHC haplotype H2-k.

Notes on this clone: The gene symbols are mouse symbols. Coverage ceases 4 residues before the CDR3 finishes, and the germline J gene fills in the end. J is TRBJ2-5 and V is TRBV3, with TRBD2 matching over 8 bases. V lost 8 bases and J lost 2; bases outside the gene matches: 3. This CDR3 is built from 13 residues. CDR1 and CDR2 from the germline V gene are SNHLY and FYNGKV (reference sequence). Incomplete CDR3 DNA: TGTGCCAGCCCACTGGGGGTCCAAGAC. Its translation is CASPLGVQD. The full CDR3 reads CASPLGVQDTQYF.

The table lists this clone with a few counts. All gene names here are mouse names. The CDR3 end lies 4 residues beyond the end of the read and is filled in from the germline J gene. V gene TRBV14 combines with J gene TRBJ2-7; D uncertain. The CDR3 loop spans 12 amino acids. Per germline, CDR1 SGHDT and CDR2 FRDEAV. The CDR3 spells CASSFDKYEQYF. Incomplete CDR3 DNA: TGTGCCAGCAGTTTTGACAAATAT.

To note about this clone: Any gene name here is a mouse gene name. The CDR3 goes on 4 residues after the read ends, and that part is filled in from the germline J gene. V and J are TRBV1 and TRBJ2-7; D unresolved. CDR3 length: 15 amino acids. V gave up 0 bases and J gave up 2 bases, with 11 bases separating them. Looked up from germline, CDR1 is NSQYPW and CDR2 is LRSPGD (reference sequence). CDR3 DNA, as far as it was read: TGCACCTGCAGTGCAGATCACGTACAAACCTAT. Its protein is CTCSADHVQTY. The CDR3 reads in full as CTCSADHVQTYEQYF.

This clone occurred a few times. Mouse germline and gene names are used. The read ends 4 residues shy of where the CDR3 ends; the end is completed using the germline J gene. This rearrangement joins TRBV1 to TRBJ2-3; 10 bases are shared with TRBD1. V gave up 3 bases and J gave up 3 bases; unmatched junction bases: 6. This CDR3 comprises 16 residues. In germline, CDR1 is NSQYPW, CDR2 LRSPGD (reference sequence). CDR3 amino acids: CTCSAPDRGQAETLYF. The DNA read from the CDR3 is TGCACCTGCAGTGCCCCCGACAGGGGGCAGGCAGAA. Complete variable domain (other parts from reference TRBV1 and TRBJ2-3): VTLLEQNPRWRLVPRGQAVNLRCILKNSQYPWMSWYQQDLQKQLQWLFTLRSPGDKEVKSLPGADYLATRVTDTELRLQVANMSQGRTLYCTCSAPDRGQAETLYFGSGTRLTVL.

This clone was detected only a few times. Any gene name here is a mouse gene name. Read sequence stops 4 residues before the CDR3 end, and the germline J gene provides the missing end. The V call is TRBV29, the J call TRBJ2-3; 10 bases agree with TRBD1. In germline, CDR1 is MSHET, CDR2 SYDVDS. CDR3 length: 16 residues. Trimming at V came to 0 bases and at J to 2 bases, leaving 2 bases not matched to a gene. The CDR3 protein is CASSLSGTGVAETLYF. Partial CDR3 DNA: TGTGCTAGCAGTTTATCAGGGACAGGGGTTGCAGAA.

This clone has more than one count but fewer than ten. The germline and genes are mouse ones. With the read ending 4 residues before the CDR3 end, the germline J gene is used to fill in that end. The V and J genes are TRBV14 and TRBJ2-7; 9 bases are a match to TRBD2. This CDR3 has 14 amino acids. Germline CDR1 SGHDT, CDR2 FRDEAV. CDR3 DNA, as far as it was read: TGTGCCAGCAGTTTCGGGACTGGGTATTAT. Translation gives CASSFGTGYY. The whole CDR3 reads CASSFGTGYYEQYF.

With regard to this clone: Genes and germline come from the mouse. The read finishes 4 residues shy of the CDR3 end, and the germline J gene is used to complete it. The chain combines TRBV13-1 with TRBJ2-7, with D unclear. V gave up 2 bases and J gave up 0 bases, with 6 bases separating them. Germline assignment: CDR1 NSHNY and CDR2 SYGAGN. The CDR3 is 13 residues long. CDR3 amino acids: CASSEEGSYEQYF. CDR3 DNA, as far as it was read: TGTGCCAGCAGTGAAGAGGGCTCCTAT.

Turning to this clone: The listed genes are named as in mouse. The sequenced part of the CDR3 DNA is TGTGCCAGCAGTGATGCGCCTGGGGGACGGGGCGGG. This gives the protein CASSDAPGGRGG. The CDR3 reads in full as CASSDAPGGRGGQLYF. This sequence joins TRBV13-1 and TRBJ2-2; 7 bases are shared with TRBD2. The read falls 4 residues short of the CDR3 end, and the missing part is taken from the germline J gene. This CDR3 region has 16 residues. The V gene's germline CDR1 is NSHNY and CDR2 SYGAGN.

As regards this clone: The germline and genes are mouse ones. The read is 4 residues too short to cover the CDR3 end, so that end is filled in from the germline J gene. This sample includes further DNA sequences coding for the same CDR3. The rearrangement uses TRBV4 and TRBJ2-2, with TRBD1 matching over 8 bases. Unmatched junction bases numbered 1, after V lost 5 bases and J lost 2 bases. The CDR3 runs to 14 residues. CDR1 and CDR2 from the germline V gene are LGHDT and YNNKQL (reference sequence). CDR3 protein: CASSRQGNTGQLYF. The CDR3 bases that were read are TGTGCCAGCAGCCGACAGGGGAACACCGGG.

With regard to this clone: Genes here carry mouse names. The CDR3 extends 4 residues past the end of the read, so its final part is completed from the germline J gene. Within the sample, other DNA sequences also encode this same CDR3. This rearrangement joins TRBV13-3 to TRBJ2-1; D might be TRBD2 (7 bases). CDR3 length: 15 residues. The germline V gene has CDR1 NNHDY and CDR2 SYVADS. V lost 1 base and J lost 2, with 10 bases in between. Incomplete CDR3 DNA: TGTGCCAGCAGTGATATGGGGGGCCACTATGCT. Amino acids: CASSDMGGHYA. The complete CDR3 protein is CASSDMGGHYAEQFF.

To note about this clone: Mouse names are used for the genes. The CDR3 end lies 4 residues beyond the end of the read and is filled in from the germline J gene. The chain has TRBV3 and TRBJ2-5, with 9 bases matching TRBD1. The CDR3 contains 16 residues. V was clipped by 3 bases and J by 0 bases; unmatched bases: 4. Germline lookup yields CDR1 SNHLY and CDR2 FYNGKV (reference sequence). This CDR3 is CASSLDRGFNQDTQYF. The sequenced CDR3 bases are TGTGCCAGCAGCTTGGACAGGGGTTTTAACCAAGAC. Complete variable domain (other parts from reference TRBV3 and TRBJ2-5): GPKVLQIPSHQIIDMGQMVTLNCDPVSNHLYFYWYKQILGQQMEFLVNFYNGKVMEKSKLFKDQFSVERPDGSYFTLKIQPTALEDSAVYFCASSLDRGFNQDTQYFGPGTRLLVL.

A word on this clone: Mouse names are used for the genes. The DNA ends 4 residues before the CDR3 does, and the rest of the CDR3 is filled in from the germline J gene. The chain links TRBV19 to TRBJ1-1; 7 bases are a match to TRBD1. The length of the CDR3 is 14 residues. With 4 bases clipped from V and 0 bases from J, the junction kept 3 bases outside the gene matches. Germline loops: CDR1 FNHDT, CDR2 SITEND (reference sequence). CDR3 sequence: CASSRDSTNTEVFF. The CDR3 DNA, read in part, is TGTGCCAGCAGTCGGGACAGTACAAACACA.

Points on this clone: The gene names here belong to mouse. The read ends 4 residues before the CDR3 terminus; that terminus is restored from the germline J gene. The genes are TRBV5 and TRBJ2-3, with D perhaps TRBD1 (6 bases). The CDR3 runs to 13 residues. Looked up from germline, CDR1 is LGHNA and CDR2 is YNLKQL (reference sequence). V was pared by 4 bases and J by 4 bases, with 9 bases between. The CDR3 spells CASSPGTTETLYF. Incomplete CDR3 DNA: TGTGCCAGCAGCCCCGGGACAACAGAA.

This clone was counted between two and nine times. Gene names are mouse gene names. The CDR3 end lies 4 residues beyond the end of the read and is filled in from the germline J gene. The rearrangement uses TRBV19 and TRBJ2-7, with 9 nucleotides matching TRBD2. V trimming: 4 bases; J trimming: 0 bases; junction bases outside the gene matches: 2. CDR3 length: 14 residues. Germline CDR1 and CDR2: FNHDT and SITEND (reference sequence). This CDR3 reads CASSLTGGSYEQYF. The DNA read from the CDR3 is TGTGCCAGCAGTTTGACTGGGGGCTCCTAT.

In its sample, this clone was seen a few times. Here the gene names and germline are mouse. The read falls 4 residues short of the CDR3 end, and the missing part is taken from the germline J gene. J is TRBJ1-2 and V is TRBV13-3; 9 bases line up with TRBD1. The CDR3 consists of 14 residues. Germline CDR1 and CDR2: NNHDY and SYVADS. Trimming took 3 bases from V and 1 from J; bases not matched to a gene: 1. The part of the CDR3 DNA that was read is TGTGCCAGCAGTGTGGGACAGGGAAACTCC. This gives the protein CASSVGQGNS. The entire CDR3 is CASSVGQGNSDYTF.

On this clone itself: Gene and germline names: mouse. Read sequence stops 4 residues before the CDR3 end, and the germline J gene provides the missing end. The chain joins TRBV31 to TRBJ1-1, with 9 bases aligning to TRBD1. CDR3 size: 15 residues. Germline-derived CDR1 and CDR2 are GKSSPN and SITVG. Unmatched junction bases numbered 9, after V lost 3 bases and J lost 4 bases. CDR3 residues: CAWSLTGGRGTEVFF. The CDR3 DNA, read in part, is TGTGCCTGGAGCCTTACAGGGGGCAGGGGCACA.

This clone was detected only a few times. The germline and genes are mouse ones. Sequencing ends 4 residues short of the CDR3 end; the germline J gene provides the rest. V and J are TRBV13-1 and TRBJ2-7; 11 bases match TRBD1. This CDR3 is built from 14 residues. From germline, CDR1 is NSHNY and CDR2 SYGAGN. CDR3: CASSDGQGADEQYF. CDR3 bases read: TGTGCCAGCAGTGACGGACAGGGGGCGGAT.

On this clone itself: Germline and genes: mouse. The observed sequence ends 4 residues before the CDR3 terminus, with the missing tail filled in from the germline J gene. The chain has TRBV19 and TRBJ2-3; the D gene is possibly TRBD1 (5 bases). This CDR3 comprises 14 residues. With 4 bases removed from V and 0 bases from J, the gap between germline ends came to 9 bases. Germline V gives CDR1 FNHDT, CDR2 SITEND (reference sequence). The CDR3 sequence: CASSAQGSAETLYF. CDR3 DNA (partial): TGTGCCAGCAGTGCCCAGGGAAGTGCAGAA.

In its sample, this clone was seen many times. Gene names and germline match the mouse. The read ends 4 residues before the CDR3 terminus; that terminus is restored from the germline J gene. Within the sample, other DNA sequences also encode this same CDR3. The genes are TRBV13-3 and TRBJ2-3, with a tentative D call TRBD1 (5 bases). The germline gives CDR1 NNHDY, CDR2 SYVADS. V lost 1 base to trimming and J lost 3 bases, with 6 bases between them. The CDR3 extends over 13 amino acids. The CDR3 reads CASSDRTAETLYF. Incomplete CDR3 DNA: TGTGCCAGCAGTGATCGGACAGCAGAA.

Only a few counts were recorded for this clone. Mouse gene names apply. CDR3 amino acids: CASGDRDPDYTF. The covered CDR3 bases are TGTGCCAGCGGTGACAGGGATCCC. The chain has TRBV13-2 and TRBJ1-2; D is perhaps TRBD1 (5 bases). The CDR3 goes on 4 residues after the read ends, and that part is filled in from the germline J gene. Per germline, CDR1 NNHNN and CDR2 SYGAGS (reference sequence). This CDR3 is built from 12 residues.

With respect to this clone: The germline and genes are mouse ones. The read ends 4 residues before the CDR3 terminus; that terminus is restored from the germline J gene. Other nucleotide sequences from this sample produce the same CDR3. V gene TRBV13-3 combines with J gene TRBJ2-7; TRBD1 matches at 9 bases. Trimming cost V 4 bases and J 3 bases; bases outside gene matches: 2. Germline V gene sequence: CDR1 NNHDY, CDR2 SYVADS. CDR3 length: 13 residues. This chain's CDR3 is CASSRDRVYEQYF. The CDR3 bases that were read are TGTGCCAGCAGTCGGGACAGGGTCTAT.

This clone was observed many times. The gene names here belong to mouse. The read terminates 4 residues before the CDR3 end, so the remaining end is supplied by the germline J gene. Additional DNA sequences in this sample encode the identical CDR3. This chain links TRBV19 with TRBJ2-7; the D gene is possibly TRBD1 (6 bases). The CDR3 has 12 residues. The V gene's germline CDR1 is FNHDT and CDR2 SITEND (reference sequence). This chain's CDR3 is CASSIDRDEQYF. The sequenced part of the CDR3 DNA is TGTGCCAGCAGTATAGACAGGGAT.

This clone was counted a few times. Gene names are the mouse ones. The read halts 4 residues ahead of the CDR3 end, with the missing end drawn from the germline J gene. Other DNA sequences in the same sample also yield this CDR3. The V call is TRBV31, the J call TRBJ2-3; D is perhaps TRBD2 (6 bases). This CDR3 is built from 14 residues. The germline CDR1 and CDR2 sequences are GKSSPN and SITVG. Between the trimmed V and J ends, which lost 2 bases and 0 bases, there was a span of 9 bases. CDR3 bases read: TGTGCCTGGAGTAAACTGGGTAGTGCAGAA. Protein product: CAWSKLGSAE. The complete CDR3 sequence is CAWSKLGSAETLYF.

In the case of this clone: Gene names and germline refer to mouse. Coverage ceases 4 residues before the CDR3 finishes, and the germline J gene fills in the end. This CDR3 is also generated by other DNA sequences in the sample. The chain recombines TRBV5 with TRBJ2-1; 9 nucleotides line up with TRBD2. CDR3 size: 16 residues. Germline lookup yields CDR1 LGHNA and CDR2 YNLKQL (reference sequence). V was clipped by 0 bases and J by 0 bases; unmatched bases: 0. CDR3 protein: CASSQDWGGNYAEQFF. The sequenced part of the CDR3 DNA is TGTGCCAGCAGCCAAGACTGGGGGGGTAACTATGCT.

This clone was counted a few times. Any gene name here is a mouse gene name. The read is 4 residues too short to cover the CDR3 end, so that end is filled in from the germline J gene. The genes are TRBV26 and TRBJ2-3; a possible D gene is TRBD2 (6 bases). V lost 8 bases, J lost 0 bases, and 9 bases lay in between. Germline lookup yields CDR1 KGHPV and CDR2 FQNQEV (reference sequence). This CDR3 has 13 amino acids. The DNA read from the CDR3 is TGTGCCAGCCCTCTGGGGAGTGCAGAA. It is translated as CASPLGSAE. The complete CDR3 reads CASPLGSAETLYF.

This clone has more than one count but fewer than ten. Mouse gene names and germline throughout. The sequenced fragment ends 3 residues before the CDR3 boundary, so the rest is inferred from the germline J gene. V and J are TRBV13-3 and TRBJ1-6; TRBD1 might be the D (5 bases). TRBJ1-6 carries the ORF label, with uncertain function. CDR3 length: 16 amino acids. The germline gives CDR1 NNHDY, CDR2 SYVADS. Trimming stripped 2 bases from V and 5 bases from J, with 14 bases between. The sequenced part of the CDR3 DNA is TGTGCCAGCAGTGAGACAAGGGGAAAAGATAATTCGCCC. This codes for CASSETRGKDNSP. The full CDR3 is CASSETRGKDNSPLYF.

As for this clone: Genes and germline are mouse. The CDR3 goes on 4 residues after the read ends, and that part is filled in from the germline J gene. This chain uses TRBV19 with TRBJ2-7; the D gene is possibly TRBD2 (6 bases). Trimming cost V 2 bases and J 0 bases, with 12 bases left between them. Per the germline V gene, CDR1 is FNHDT and CDR2 is SITEND (reference sequence). The CDR3 spans 15 residues. The CDR3 loop is CASSIATGFSYEQYF. The CDR3 DNA, read in part, is TGTGCCAGCAGTATTGCGACTGGATTCTCCTAT.

This clone was seen a handful of times. Gene names and germline match the mouse. The read ends 4 residues early relative to the CDR3; the germline J gene fills the gap. This chain links TRBV19 with TRBJ2-7; tentative D call: TRBD2 (6 bases). CDR1 FNHDT and CDR2 SITEND come from the germline V gene (reference sequence). This CDR3 has 12 amino acids. The CDR3 here is CASSIGTHEQYF. CDR3 DNA (partial): TGTGCCAGCAGTATCGGGACTCAT.

At least ten counts were recorded for this clone. Gene names refer to mouse genes. Read data end 4 residues before the CDR3 end; the end is taken from the germline J gene. The chain employs TRBV13-1 and TRBJ1-2, with D possibly being TRBD1 (6 bases). The germline V and J ends were trimmed by 5 bases and 3 bases, with 8 bases remaining between them. In germline, CDR1 is NSHNY, CDR2 SYGAGN. The CDR3 is made up of 12 amino acids. The CDR3 DNA, read in part, is TGTGCCAGCAGCGCAGGGGACTCC. The encoded protein is CASSAGDS. The entire CDR3 reads CASSAGDSDYTF.

Comments on this clone: Gene names follow the mouse nomenclature. The missing CDR3 end, 4 residues past where the read stops, is filled in from the germline J gene. Other DNA sequences in this specimen translate into the identical CDR3. V usage is TRBV19 and J usage is TRBJ1-1, with TRBD1 matching over 10 bases. V lost 2 bases to trimming and J lost 0 bases; unmatched junction nucleotides: 1. The germline gives CDR1 FNHDT, CDR2 SITEND (reference sequence). The CDR3 spans 15 residues. Partial CDR3 DNA: TGTGCCAGCAGTATCGGACAGGGGGCAAACACA. This translates into CASSIGQGANT. The entire CDR3 sequence reads CASSIGQGANTEVFF.

Notes on this clone: Gene names and germline refer to mouse. Read data end 3 residues before the CDR3 end; the end is taken from the germline J gene. V is TRBV13-1 and J is TRBJ1-6; 7 bases match TRBD1. TRBJ1-6 is sorted into the ORF group, with uncertain function. This CDR3 spans 15 amino acids. Germline lookup yields CDR1 NSHNY and CDR2 SYGAGN. The J segment lost 3 bases and the V segment lost 3 bases, leaving 3 bases of the junction unmatched. CDR3 bases read: TGTGCCAGCAGTGGGGACAGAATCTATAATTCGCCC. The encoded protein is CASSGDRIYNSP. The entire CDR3 protein is CASSGDRIYNSPLYF.